A single sample is the source of the 22 T cell receptor beta chains below, sequenced in a study of circulating CD8 cells and anti-PD-1 response in melanoma. Live CD3+CD8+TCRalphabeta+ cells were sorted into four subsets by PD-1 and/or TIGIT. Each library started from approximately 15 ng of total RNA using the QIAseq Immune Repertoire TCR panel. TCRdb analysed the reads with MiXCR anew, one entry per CDR3 protein. This sample yields fewer than 1,500 distinct CDR3 sequences, of which 6.5% to 7.5% are seen a single time; about 5% belongs to the top ten. This specimen was CD8+ T cells from PBMCs, taken at baseline or after one month of anti-PD-1 therapy (not recorded which). The receptor source for this set is a human donor with melanoma.

As to this clonotype: Being one base from a much bigger clone, this may be a read error. The final CDR3 position lacks the conserved phenylalanine or tryptophan, pointing to a likely read error. This rearrangement joins TRBV27 to TRBJ2-7, with 11 nucleotides matching TRBD1. V lost 4 bases, J lost 3 bases, and 2 bases stayed unmatched. This CDR3 is built from 14 residues. The germline V gene has CDR1 MNHEY and CDR2 SMNVEV (reference sequence). The CDR3 nucleotides are TGTGCCAGCAGTTCCGGGACAGGGGGCTACGAGCAGTACTCC. The encoded protein is CASSSGTGGYEQYS.

In this sample, this clonotype turned up a few times. The gene calls are TRBV19 and TRBJ1-1; no reliable D call. V was clipped by 1 base and J by 4 bases, with 4 bases between them. This CDR3 has 12 amino acids. Germline V lookup: CDR1 LNHDA, CDR2 SQIVND (reference sequence). The CDR3 here is CASSIGRTEAFF. The CDR3 DNA reads TGTGCCAGTAGTATAGGTCGCACTGAAGCTTTCTTT. The full variable domain, completed using reference TRBV19 and TRBJ1-1, is DGGITQSPKYLFRKEGQNVTLSCEQNLNHDAMYWYRQDPGQGLRLIYYSQIVNDFQKGDIAEGYSVSREKKESFPLTVTSAQKNPTAFYLCASSIGRTEAFFGQGTRLTVV.

This clonotype ranks as large. The gene calls are TRBV4-1 and TRBJ2-3, with 10 bases that match TRBD2. This CDR3 is built from 16 residues. After removal of 4 bases from V and 0 bases from J, the junction contained 4 bases not matched to a gene. Germline V gene lookup returns CDR1 MGHRA and CDR2 YSYEKL. CDR3 in DNA: TGCGCCAGCAGCCGGACTAGCGGAATAAGCACAGATACGCAGTATTTT. Protein product: CASSRTSGISTDTQYF.

By share of the sample, this clonotype is large. The gene calls are TRBV5-6 and TRBJ2-2; TRBD1 matches 7 bases. Losses at the gene ends were 3 bases for V and 13 bases for J; bases not matched to a gene: 9. CDR1 and CDR2 (germline): SGHDT, YYEEEE. This CDR3 region has 13 residues. CDR3 sequence: CASSSARDSRLFF. CDR3 nucleotides: TGTGCCAGCAGCTCGGCCCGGGACAGCCGGCTGTTTTTT.

By frequency in the sample, this clonotype is large. The DNA for the CDR3 is TGCAGTGCTAGATCGCTGACAGGGGAGTACTACGAGCAGTACTTC. Protein: CSARSLTGEYYEQYF. The V and J genes are TRBV20-1 and TRBJ2-7; the match to TRBD1 covers 8 bases. Losses at the gene ends were 2 bases for V and 3 bases for J; bases not matched to a gene: 9. CDR1 DFQATT and CDR2 SNEGSKA come from the germline V gene (reference sequence). The CDR3 is 15 residues long.

This clonotype is classed as medium-sized. The V and J genes are TRBV5-6 and TRBJ2-7; TRBD1 matches 7 bases. Trimming at V came to 4 bases and at J to 2 bases, leaving 3 bases not matched to a gene. The V gene's germline CDR1 is SGHDT and CDR2 YYEEEE. The CDR3 has 13 amino acids. This CDR3 is CASSQGQTYEQYF. The CDR3, as DNA: TGTGCCAGCAGCCAGGGACAGACCTACGAGCAGTACTTC.

This clonotype qualifies as medium-sized. The gene calls are TRBV27 and TRBJ2-7; a possible D gene is TRBD2 (6 bases). V was cut by 5 bases and J by 7 bases, with 15 bases left in between. CDR1 is MNHEY and CDR2 is SMNVEV in the germline V gene (reference sequence). The CDR3 length is 13 residues. Written as DNA, the CDR3 is TGTGCCAGCAGTGTCGGGGGTGGTTGGGAGCAGTACTTC. Its translation is CASSVGGGWEQYF.

The chain uses TRBV19 and TRBJ1-1; D ambiguous. The CDR3 length is 12 residues. V was clipped by 7 bases and J by 1 base, with 7 bases between them. The germline CDR1 and CDR2 sequences are LNHDA and SQIVND (reference sequence). CDR3 nucleotides: TGTGCCAGTACCCCTGGGAACACTGAAGCTTTCTTT. The encoded protein is CASTPGNTEAFF.

By sample fraction, this clonotype is medium-sized (0.01 to 0.1%). The chain carries TRBV5-6 and TRBJ2-7, with D unclear. The CDR3 consists of 13 residues. Trimming took 0 bases from V and 3 from J, leaving 7 bases between them. Germline V gene data show CDR1 as SGHDT and CDR2 as YYEEEE. CDR3 nucleotides: TGTGCCAGCAGCTTGGGTCCGAACTACGAGCAGTACTTC. The encoded protein is CASSLGPNYEQYF.

This clonotype is classed as medium-sized (0.01 to 0.1%). V gene TRBV27 combines with J gene TRBJ2-3, with 9 positions matching TRBD2. The CDR3 has 17 amino acids. The J segment lost 2 bases and the V segment lost 4 bases, leaving 10 bases of the junction unmatched. Per germline, CDR1 MNHEY and CDR2 SMNVEV (reference sequence). The CDR3 loop reads CASSWDGAGGNTDTQYF. In nucleotides, the CDR3 is TGTGCCAGCAGTTGGGATGGAGCGGGGGGCAACACAGATACGCAGTATTTT.

This clonotype qualifies as large. V gene TRBV5-5 combines with J gene TRBJ1-1, with no clear D. Germline CDR1 is SGHKS and CDR2 is YYEKEE (reference sequence). V was clipped by 4 bases and J by 7 bases, with 14 bases between them. The length of the CDR3 is 13 residues. The CDR3 region is CASSPSGMGEAFF. CDR3 in DNA: TGTGCCAGCAGCCCCTCGGGCATGGGTGAAGCTTTCTTT.

By share of the sample, this clonotype is medium-sized (0.01 to 0.1%). The chain links TRBV10-2 to TRBJ2-7; TRBD1 is a possible D gene (6 bases). From germline, CDR1 is WSHSY and CDR2 SAAADI. This CDR3 has 14 residues. V was cut by 5 bases and J by 3 bases, with 14 bases left in between. The CDR3 protein is CASSSGTSFYEQYF. The CDR3 DNA reads TGCGCCAGCAGTTCCGGGACAAGCTTCTACGAGCAGTACTTC.

This clonotype was counted a single time. V gene TRBV19 combines with J gene TRBJ2-7; D is perhaps TRBD1 (6 bases). The CDR3 length is 12 residues. V was cut by 10 bases and J by 3 bases, with 13 bases left in between. The germline CDR1 and CDR2 sequences are LNHDA and SQIVND (reference sequence). CDR3: CATSGGNYEQYF. CDR3 DNA: TGTGCCACCAGTGGGGGCAACTACGAGCAGTACTTC. The full variable domain, its missing parts supplied by reference TRBV19 and TRBJ2-7, is DGGITQSPKYLFRKEGQNVTLSCEQNLNHDAMYWYRQDPGQGLRLIYYSQIVNDFQKGDIAEGYSVSREKKESFPLTVTSAQKNPTAFYLCATSGGNYEQYFGPGTRLTVT.

Notes on this clonotype: One end of the junction does not line up with germline, which may come from a read error. J is TRBJ2-5 and V is TRBV14; D is uncertain. The length of the CDR3 is 14 residues. CDR1 and CDR2 from the germline V gene are SGHDN and FVKESK. CDR3 protein: CASSQEDVQETQHF. The CDR3 DNA reads as TGTGCCAGCAGCCAAGAGGACGTACAAGAGACCCAGCACTTC. The complete variable domain, with remaining parts taken from reference TRBV14 and TRBJ2-5, reads EAGVTQFPSHSVIEKGQTVTLRCDPISGHDNLYWYRRVMGKEIKFLLHFVKESKQDESGMPNNRFLAERTGGTYSTLKVQPAELEDSGVYFCASSQEDVQETQHFGPGTRLLVL.

In this sample, this clonotype turned up a few times. The genes are TRBV4-2 and TRBJ1-1; the D gene is possibly TRBD1 (5 bases). The CDR3 spans 13 residues. Trimming stripped 4 bases from V and 8 bases from J, with 14 bases between. Germline V gene data show CDR1 as LGHNA and CDR2 as YNFKEQ. The CDR3, as DNA: TGTGCCAGCAGCCCGGGGCCAACCCCCGAAGCTTTCTTT. Translating it yields CASSPGPTPEAFF.

This clonotype is termed large. The chain is built from TRBV19 and TRBJ2-7; a weak D match, TRBD2 (6 bases). The length of the CDR3 is 13 residues. Germline assignment: CDR1 LNHDA and CDR2 SQIVND (reference sequence). Trimming cost V 4 bases and J 7 bases, with 14 bases left between them. CDR3 sequence reads: CASSTRAGWEQYF. The CDR3 coding sequence is TGTGCCAGTAGTACCCGCGCGGGGTGGGAGCAGTACTTC.

V gene TRBV19 combines with J gene TRBJ2-2, with 7 bases fitting TRBD1. The CDR3 extends over 13 amino acids. J was trimmed by 5 bases and V by 4 bases; bases with no gene match: 1. The germline V gene has CDR1 LNHDA and CDR2 SQIVND (reference sequence). The chain's CDR3 is CASSKTGTGELFF. In nucleotides, the CDR3 is TGTGCCAGTAGTAAGACAGGGACCGGGGAGCTGTTTTTT.

By its share, this clonotype is large. This chain links TRBV6-6 with TRBJ2-1; no firm D call. The germline gives CDR1 MNHNY, CDR2 SVGAGI (reference sequence). V lost 2 bases to trimming and J lost 7 bases, with 6 bases between them. The CDR3 is 12 amino acids. In nucleotides, the CDR3 is TGTGCCAGCAGTTACGTAACGAATGAGCAGTTCTTC. This codes for CASSYVTNEQFF.

This clonotype qualifies as large (0.1 to 1%). CDR3 in amino acids: CATSDHSDGGQETQYF. CDR3 coding DNA: TGTGCCACCAGTGACCACTCGGACGGAGGCCAAGAGACCCAGTACTTC. V usage is TRBV24-1 and J usage is TRBJ2-5; D might be TRBD2 (5 bases). In germline, CDR1 is KGHDR, CDR2 SFDVKD. V shed 4 bases and J shed 1 base, with 15 bases lying between them. The CDR3 sequence is 16 residues long.

This clonotype is large (0.1 to 1%). The chain joins TRBV19 to TRBJ2-6, with unresolved D. Trimming cost V 1 base and J 4 bases, with 11 bases left between them. The length of the CDR3 is 16 residues. Per the germline V gene, CDR1 is LNHDA and CDR2 is SQIVND (reference sequence). In DNA form, the CDR3 reads TGTGCCAGTAGTATAGCCCTGGCGCGGGGGGCCAACGTCCTGACTTTC. Translation: CASSIALARGANVLTF.

The rearrangement uses TRBV19 and TRBJ1-2; the match to TRBD1 covers 10 bases. V trimming: 5 bases; J trimming: 3 bases; junction bases outside the gene matches: 6. Germline V lookup: CDR1 LNHDA, CDR2 SQIVND (reference sequence). The CDR3 is 15 amino acids. The CDR3 nucleotides read TGTGCCAGTAGTGCGACAGGGGGCTGGGACTATGGCTACACCTTC. It encodes CASSATGGWDYGYTF.

This clonotype was seen a few times. The chain joins TRBV13 to TRBJ1-1; D is possibly TRBD1 (6 bases). The CDR3 length is 13 residues. Looked up from germline, CDR1 is PRHDT and CDR2 is FYEKMQ (reference sequence). Trimming took off 6 bases at V and 5 bases at J, with 13 bases between the two ends. The chain's CDR3 is CASRLRGGTEAFF. In DNA, the CDR3 is TGTGCCAGCAGGCTTCGAGGGGGAACTGAAGCTTTCTTT.